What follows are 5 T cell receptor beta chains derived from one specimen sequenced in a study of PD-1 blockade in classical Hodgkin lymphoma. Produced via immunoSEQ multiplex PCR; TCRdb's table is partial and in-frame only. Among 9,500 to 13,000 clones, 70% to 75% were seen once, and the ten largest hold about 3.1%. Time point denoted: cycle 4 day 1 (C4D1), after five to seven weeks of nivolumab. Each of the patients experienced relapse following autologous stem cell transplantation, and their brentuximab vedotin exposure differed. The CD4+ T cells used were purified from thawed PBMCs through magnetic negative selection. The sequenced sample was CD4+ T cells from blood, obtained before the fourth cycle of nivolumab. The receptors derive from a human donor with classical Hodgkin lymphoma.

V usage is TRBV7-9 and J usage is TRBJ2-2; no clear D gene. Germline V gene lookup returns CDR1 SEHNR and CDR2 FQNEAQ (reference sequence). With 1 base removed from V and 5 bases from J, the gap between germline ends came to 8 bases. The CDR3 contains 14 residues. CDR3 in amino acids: CASSLGVGTGELFF. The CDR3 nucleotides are TGTGCCAGCAGCTTAGGCGTGGGGACCGGGGAGCTGTTTTTT. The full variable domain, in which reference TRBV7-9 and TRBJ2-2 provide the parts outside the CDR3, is DTGVSQNPRHKITKRGQNVTFRCDPISEHNRLYWYRQTLGQGPEFLTYFQNEAQLEKSRLLSDRFSAERPKGSFSTLEIQRTEQGDSAMYLCASSLGVGTGELFFGEGSRLTVL.

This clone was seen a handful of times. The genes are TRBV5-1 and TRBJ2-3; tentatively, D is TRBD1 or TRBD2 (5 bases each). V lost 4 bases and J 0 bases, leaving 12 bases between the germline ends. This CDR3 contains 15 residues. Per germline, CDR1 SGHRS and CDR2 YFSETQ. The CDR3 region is CASSVTGRSTDTQYF. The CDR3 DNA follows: TGCGCCAGCAGCGTAACGGGACGGAGCACAGATACGCAGTATTTT.

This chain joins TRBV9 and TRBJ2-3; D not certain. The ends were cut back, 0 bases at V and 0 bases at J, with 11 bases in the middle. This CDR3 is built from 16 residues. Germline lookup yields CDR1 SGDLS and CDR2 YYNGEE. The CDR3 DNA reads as TGTGCCAGCAGCGTAGCTGGCGGACCTAGCACAGATACGCAGTATTTT. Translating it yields CASSVAGGPSTDTQYF.

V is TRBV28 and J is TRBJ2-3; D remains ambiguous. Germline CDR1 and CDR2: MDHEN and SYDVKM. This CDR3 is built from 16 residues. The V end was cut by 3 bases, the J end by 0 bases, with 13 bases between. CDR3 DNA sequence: TGTGCCAGCAGTTTCAAGCCATGGGCTAGCACAGATACGCAGTATTTT. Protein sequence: CASSFKPWASTDTQYF.

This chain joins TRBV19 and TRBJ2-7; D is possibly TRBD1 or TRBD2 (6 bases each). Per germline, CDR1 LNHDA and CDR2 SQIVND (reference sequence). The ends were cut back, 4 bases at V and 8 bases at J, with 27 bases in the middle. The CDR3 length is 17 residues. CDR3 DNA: TGTGCCAGTAGTACAACCATTTCGACAGGACTAAAGAAGAAGCAGTACTTC. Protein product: CASSTTISTGLKKKQYF.